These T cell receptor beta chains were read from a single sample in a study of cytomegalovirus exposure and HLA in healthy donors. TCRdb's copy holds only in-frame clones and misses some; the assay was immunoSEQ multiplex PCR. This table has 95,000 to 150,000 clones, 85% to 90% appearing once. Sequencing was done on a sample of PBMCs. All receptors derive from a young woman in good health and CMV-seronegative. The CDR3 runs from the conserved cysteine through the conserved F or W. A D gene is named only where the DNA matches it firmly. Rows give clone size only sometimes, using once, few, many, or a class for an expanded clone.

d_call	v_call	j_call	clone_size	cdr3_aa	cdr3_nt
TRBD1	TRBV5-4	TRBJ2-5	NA	CASSLWDRTLRETQYF	TGTGCCAGCAGCTTGTGGGACAGGACCCTTCGAGAGACCCAGTACTTC
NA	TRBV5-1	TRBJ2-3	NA	CASSPGISTSTDTQYF	TGCGCCAGCAGCCCGGGAATTAGCACTAGCACAGATACGCAGTATTTT
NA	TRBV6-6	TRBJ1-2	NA	CASSYSGGYGYTF	TGTGCCAGCAGTTACTCCGGTGGCTATGGCTACACCTTC
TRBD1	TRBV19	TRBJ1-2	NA	CASSPQGASTGYTF	TGTGCCAGTAGTCCACAGGGGGCGTCAACAGGCTACACCTTC
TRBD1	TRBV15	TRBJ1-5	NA	CATSLDRGLSQPQHF	TGTGCCACCAGCCTCGACAGGGGCCTTTCGCAGCCCCAGCATTTT
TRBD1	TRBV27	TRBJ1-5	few	CASRQGQGGNQPQHF	TGTGCCAGCAGGCAGGGACAGGGCGGGAATCAGCCCCAGCATTTT
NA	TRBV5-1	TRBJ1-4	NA	CASSLSGDSAWEKLFF	TGCGCCAGCAGCTTATCCGGCGACAGTGCATGGGAAAAACTGTTTTTT
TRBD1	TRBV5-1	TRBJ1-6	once	CASSVLPVTGELSYNSPLHF	TGCGCCAGCAGCGTCCTCCCGGTTACAGGGGAGTTGTCCTATAATTCACCCCTCCACTTT
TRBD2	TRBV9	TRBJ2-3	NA	CASSVAAGGPTDTQYF	TGTGCCAGCAGCGTAGCTGCGGGGGGTCCCACAGATACGCAGTATTTT
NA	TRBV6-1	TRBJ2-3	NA	CASSVVPGGRGDTQYF	TGTGCCAGCAGTGTCGTCCCGGGGGGCCGGGGAGATACGCAGTATTTT